This TCR beta chain emerged from a study of regulatory and conventional T cells in RAG deficiency. The sorted regulatory T cells were CD4+, CD25-high and CD127-low, with genomic DNA sequenced. Study-level results: Omenn patients showed >85% Treg-Tconv overlap and shorter CDR3 lengths.

Comments on this clone: Its specificity is unknown.

This CDR3 is 17 amino acids long. Germline V gene lookup returns CDR1 SGHRS and CDR2 YFSETQ. V was clipped by 4 bases and J by 8 bases; unmatched bases: 17. Assay: immunoSEQ multiplex PCR; the TCRdb copy retains only in-frame clones and omits some. In the table there are about 12,000 clones, roughly 95% of which are singletons. The same sample was also used in a study of regulatory T cells. As that report states: The PCR used 52 TRBV and 13 TRBJ primers. Regulatory T cells showed the strongest V-J pair restriction and V/J gene skewing among patient repertoires.

The receptor comes from a human donor in good health. This sequence joins TRBV5-1 and TRBJ2-1; the match to TRBD2 covers 8 bases. The sequenced material came from CD127- CD25+ CD4+ Tregs sorted from blood. CDR3 loop: CASSPGFGGAMSDEQFF. The DNA of the CDR3 is TGCGCCAGCAGCCCAGGGTTCGGGGGGGCTATGAGCGATGAGCAGTTCTTC.